This T cell receptor (beta chain) stems from a study of cytotoxic CD8 clonotypes in ibrutinib-treated CLL. This clone came up a few times. V trimming: 5 bases; J trimming: 4 bases; junction bases outside the gene matches: 8. Germline V lookup: CDR1 MNHNY, CDR2 SVGAGI (reference sequence). This CDR3 contains 14 residues. Using immunoSEQ multiplex PCR, the repertoire was profiled, and TCRdb retains in-frame clones only, with some absent. The table records roughly 170,000 clones, 84% of them present only once. The chain is built from TRBV6-6 and TRBJ2-7, with 7 bases that match TRBD1. The specimen comprised PBMCs, sampled after 24 months of ibrutinib treatment. This TCR derives from a human donor with chronic lymphocytic leukemia. In nucleotides, the CDR3 is TGTGCCAGCAGTATCGGGACAGTTTATTACGAGCAGTACTTC. It encodes CASSIGTVYYEQYF.